This entry lists 7 T cell receptor beta chains sequenced from one sample in a study of T cell responses to AZD1222 COVID-19 vaccine. Profiling relied on immunoSEQ multiplex PCR, and the TCRdb table lists in-frame clones only, not all of them. The sample lists about 100,000 clones, 87% occurring once. The material was peripheral blood, obtained on day 0 of AZD1222 vaccination. The receptors were gathered from an adult in good health.

This clone has only one observation. The rearrangement joins TRBV20-1 to TRBJ2-7, with a tentative D call TRBD2 (6 bases). The CDR3 runs to 14 residues. The V gene lost 3 bases and the J gene lost 3 bases, with 15 bases spanning the gap. Germline-derived CDR1 and CDR2 are DFQATT and SNEGSKA (reference sequence). Written as DNA, the CDR3 is TGCAGTGCTAGTAGTTTGGGGACTGTCTACGAGCAGTACGTC. Translated: CSASSLGTVYEQYV.

The CDR3 DNA follows: TGTGCCAGCAGCGTAGAATCCTACAATGAGCAGTTCTTC. Translation: CASSVESYNEQFF. The chain employs TRBV9 and TRBJ2-1; D is unclear. The V gene's germline CDR1 is SGDLS and CDR2 YYNGEE. The CDR3 is made up of 13 amino acids. V was clipped by 0 bases and J by 1 base, with 2 bases between them.

The chain combines TRBV9 with TRBJ1-3; TRBD1 is a possible D gene (5 bases). Deletions cut 4 bases from V and 7 bases from J, with 24 bases between. Germline CDR1 reads SGDLS; CDR2 reads YYNGEE. The CDR3 is 17 amino acids. CDR3 bases: TGTGCCAGCAGCCCCCAACCGGGACCGGGATTCCAGAACACCATATATTTT. It is translated as CASSPQPGPGFQNTIYF.

The chain combines TRBV3-1 (or the pseudogene TRBV3-2) with TRBJ2-4; perhaps TRBD1 as D (6 bases). CDR3 size: 18 residues. Trimming shortened V by 2 bases and J by 2 bases, and 19 bases separated the two germline ends. Germline CDR1 and CDR2: LGHDT and YNNKEL (reference sequence). CDR3 in amino acids: CASSQRGGASWPKNIQYF. The CDR3 nucleotides read TGTGCCAGCAGCCAAAGAGGGGGAGCTAGTTGGCCCAAAAACATTCAGTACTTC.

V is TRBV4-1 and J is TRBJ2-5; D gene ambiguous. Germline CDR1 reads MGHRA; CDR2 reads YSYEKL. The CDR3 is 16 residues long. Trimming removed 3 bases at V and 0 bases at J, with 14 bases between. The DNA of the CDR3 is TGCGCCAGCAGCCATCGCTCGACCTCGTACCAAGAGACCCAGTACTTC. It yields the protein CASSHRSTSYQETQYF.

In this sample, this clone turned up a few times. The chain is built from TRBV5-6 and TRBJ1-1; unclear D gene. The CDR3 sequence is 15 residues long. Trimming shortened V by 2 bases and J by 0 bases, and 11 bases separated the two germline ends. Germline V gene lookup returns CDR1 SGHDT and CDR2 YYEEEE. DNA for the CDR3: TGTGCCAGCAGCTTCTTCGTGGGCCTGAACACTGAAGCTTTCTTT. Translating gives CASSFFVGLNTEAFF.

This chain links TRBV7-9 with TRBJ2-3; D gene unclear. From germline, CDR1 is SEHNR and CDR2 FQNEAQ (reference sequence). The CDR3 has 12 residues. V gave up 10 bases and J gave up 4 bases, with 12 bases separating them. Here the CDR3 DNA reads TGTGCCACCGAAACGTTCCCAGATACGCAGTATTTT. This encodes CATETFPDTQYF.